The 27 T cell receptor beta chains reported below all come from one sample, sequenced in a study of blood T cell repertoires in COVID-19. Measured with immunoSEQ multiplex PCR; TCRdb has only the in-frame clones, and not every one. The data hold over 120,000 clones, with 85% to 90% observed a single time. Specimen: peripheral blood. These receptors were taken from a woman aged 50 to 65 with active or convalescent COVID-19.

The chain carries TRBV28 and TRBJ1-5; D not resolved. V lost 5 bases to trimming and J lost 2 bases, with 16 bases between them. This CDR3 spans 16 amino acids. Germline V gene data show CDR1 as MDHEN and CDR2 as SYDVKM. The CDR3 nucleotides are TGTGCCAGCAGTGGCCCGACACGGAACGGCAATCAGCCCCAGCATTTT. Amino acids: CASSGPTRNGNQPQHF.

The chain links TRBV7-2 to TRBJ2-5; 9 bases are a match to TRBD2. Looked up from germline, CDR1 is SGHTA and CDR2 is FQGNSA. Losses at the gene ends were 9 bases for V and 4 bases for J; bases not matched to a gene: 9. The CDR3 totals 14 residues. The CDR3 region is CASLQGSGRETQYF. CDR3 coding DNA: TGTGCCAGTCTCCAGGGTAGCGGGAGAGAGACCCAGTACTTC.

The rearrangement uses TRBV9 and TRBJ2-7; 8 nucleotides match TRBD2. Trimming at V came to 0 bases and at J to 2 bases, leaving 4 bases not matched to a gene. Germline lookup yields CDR1 SGDLS and CDR2 YYNGEE. The CDR3 contains 15 residues. CDR3: CASSVEGGGTYEQYF. In DNA, the CDR3 is TGTGCCAGCAGCGTAGAGGGCGGGGGGACCTACGAGCAGTACTTC.

In this sample, this clone turned up a few times. The rearrangement uses TRBV4-1 and TRBJ1-6; unclear D gene. The CDR3 runs 17 residues. Trimming shortened V by 1 base and J by 0 bases, and 10 bases separated the two germline ends. The germline gives CDR1 MGHRA, CDR2 YSYEKL. As DNA, the CDR3 is TGCGCCAGCAGCCAAGTTGCTGGGAGCTCCTATAATTCACCCCTCCACTTT. It translates to CASSQVAGSSYNSPLHF.

This clone was picked up one time. The chain recombines TRBV30 with TRBJ1-2; 8 bases are a match to TRBD1. Germline-derived CDR1 and CDR2 are GTSNPN and SVGIG (reference sequence). This CDR3 region has 13 residues. Trimming cost V 2 bases and J 7 bases; bases outside gene matches: 6. CDR3 in amino acids: CAWSPQGQVGYTF. The CDR3 DNA reads TGTGCCTGGAGTCCCCAGGGACAGGTTGGCTACACCTTC.

Only one count was recorded for this clone. The chain links TRBV19 to TRBJ1-5; tentative D call: TRBD1 (6 bases). CDR3 length: 14 residues. Germline V lookup: CDR1 LNHDA, CDR2 SQIVND (reference sequence). Deletions cut 5 bases from V and 6 bases from J, with 14 bases between. Here the CDR3 reads CASSREGVGQPQHF. The CDR3 coding sequence is TGTGCCAGTAGTCGGGAGGGGGTTGGTCAGCCCCAGCATTTT.

The chain combines TRBV6-5 with TRBJ2-3, with D perhaps TRBD1 (6 bases). Germline CDR1 is MNHEY and CDR2 is SVGAGI. V was cut by 6 bases and J by 1 base, with 14 bases left in between. The CDR3 is made up of 15 amino acids. CDR3 DNA: TGTGCCAGCAGGCTCAGGGGCGGCGGCACAGATACGCAGTATTTT. This codes for CASRLRGGGTDTQYF.

V gene TRBV10-3 combines with J gene TRBJ1-2; TRBD1 aligns across 10 bases. With V trimmed by 4 bases and J by 7 bases, 3 bases remained unmatched. From germline, CDR1 is ENHRY and CDR2 SYGVKD. This CDR3 spans 13 amino acids. The CDR3 DNA sequence: TGTGCCATCAGTGTGGGGGACAGGGGTGGCTACACCTTC. Protein product: CAISVGDRGGYTF.

The CDR3 DNA sequence: TGTGCCAGCAGCTCACAGGGGGAGGATGAGCAGTTCTTC. Residues: CASSSQGEDEQFF. This chain joins TRBV7-9 and TRBJ2-1, with 8 nucleotides matching TRBD1. The CDR3 is 13 residues long. With 4 bases clipped from V and 8 bases from J, the junction kept 4 bases outside the gene matches. Germline V gene sequence: CDR1 SEHNR, CDR2 FQNEAQ (reference sequence).

This sequence joins TRBV6-5 and TRBJ1-5; D not certain. The CDR3 consists of 11 residues. The ends were cut back, 8 bases at V and 7 bases at J, with 9 bases in the middle. The germline V gene encodes CDR1 MNHEY and CDR2 SVGAGI. The CDR3 spells CASGARQPQHF. DNA for the CDR3: TGTGCCAGCGGAGCGCGACAGCCCCAGCATTTT.

V is TRBV29-1 and J is TRBJ2-7; D unresolved. Trimming took 4 bases from V and 2 from J, leaving 12 bases between them. The CDR3 loop spans 13 amino acids. Germline CDR1 is SQVTM and CDR2 is ANQGSEA. CDR3 amino acids: CSVALVEPYEQYF. The CDR3 DNA reads TGCAGCGTTGCCTTAGTCGAGCCCTACGAGCAGTACTTC.

The chain links TRBV7-9 to TRBJ1-2, with 11 nucleotides matching TRBD1. Trimming removed 5 bases from V and 4 bases from J; junction bases left unmatched: 6. Germline CDR1 and CDR2: SEHNR and FQNEAQ (reference sequence). This CDR3 has 15 amino acids. The CDR3 here is CASSPRTGGTYGYTF. The DNA of the CDR3 is TGTGCCAGCAGCCCCCGGACAGGGGGCACCTATGGCTACACCTTC.

The chain links TRBV19 to TRBJ2-7; TRBD1 agrees at 7 bases. V shed 6 bases and J 6 bases; nucleotides not matched to a gene: 5. The germline CDR1 and CDR2 sequences are LNHDA and SQIVND (reference sequence). This CDR3 comprises 12 residues. CDR3 protein: CASSDRVGEQYF. In nucleotides, the CDR3 is TGTGCCAGTAGCGACAGGGTCGGCGAGCAGTACTTC. Based on the CDR3 plus reference TRBV19 and TRBJ2-7, the full variable domain is DGGITQSPKYLFRKEGQNVTLSCEQNLNHDAMYWYRQDPGQGLRLIYYSQIVNDFQKGDIAEGYSVSREKKESFPLTVTSAQKNPTAFYLCASSDRVGEQYFGPGTRLTVT.

This chain uses TRBV28 with TRBJ2-7, with TRBD1 as a possible D gene (6 bases). Germline V lookup: CDR1 MDHEN, CDR2 SYDVKM. Trimming removed 5 bases at V and 2 bases at J, with 13 bases between. The CDR3 has 14 amino acids. The CDR3 bases are TGTGCCAGCAGTGCTTCCAGGGGAACCTACGAGCAGTACTTC. Protein: CASSASRGTYEQYF. Based on the CDR3 plus reference TRBV28 and TRBJ2-7, the full variable domain is DVKVTQSSRYLVKRTGEKVFLECVQDMDHENMFWYRQDPGLGLRLIYFSYDVKMKEKGDIPEGYSVSREKKERFSLILESASTNQTSMYLCASSASRGTYEQYFGPGTRLTVT.

This rearrangement joins TRBV5-1 to TRBJ1-1, with 7 nucleotides matching TRBD1. The germline V gene has CDR1 SGHRS and CDR2 YFSETQ. This CDR3 has 14 residues. V trimming: 4 bases; J trimming: 1 base; junction bases outside the gene matches: 4. In DNA form, the CDR3 reads TGCGCCAGCAGCCGGGGACAGCCGAACACTGAAGCTTTCTTT. Protein product: CASSRGQPNTEAFF.

The chain is built from TRBV9 and TRBJ2-5; maybe TRBD2 (6 bases). Trimming removed 4 bases from V and 5 bases from J, with 21 bases in between. Germline V gene lookup returns CDR1 SGDLS and CDR2 YYNGEE. The CDR3 extends over 16 amino acids. The CDR3 nucleotides read TGTGCCAGCAGCCTCTCCGGGACTCAGGGAACGGAGACCCAGTACTTC. Its translation: CASSLSGTQGTETQYF.

The table lists this clone with a count of one. The chain links TRBV7-2 to TRBJ2-1; unclear D gene. V lost 2 bases and J lost 8, with 10 bases in between. The length of the CDR3 is 13 residues. Germline-derived CDR1 and CDR2 are SGHTA and FQGNSA. The chain's CDR3 is CASSLRFADEQFF. DNA for the CDR3: TGTGCCAGCAGCTTAAGATTCGCGGATGAGCAGTTCTTC. Full variable domain (rest looked up from reference TRBV7-2 and TRBJ2-1): GAGVSQSPSNKVTEKGKDVELRCDPISGHTALYWYRQSLGQGLEFLIYFQGNSAPDKSGLPSDRFSAERTGGSVSTLTIQRTQQEDSAVYLCASSLRFADEQFFGPGTRLTVL.

The rearrangement links TRBV6-5 to TRBJ2-7, with unresolved D. The CDR3 runs 15 residues. Germline values: CDR1 MNHEY, CDR2 SVGAGI. Trimming took 2 bases from V and 2 from J, leaving 13 bases between them. The CDR3 nucleotides are TGTGCCAGCAGTTACGAGCGAGAGATGACCTACGAGCAGTACTTC. Residues: CASSYEREMTYEQYF.

This chain uses TRBV29-1 with TRBJ2-1; TRBD2 matches at 9 bases. The length of the CDR3 is 15 residues. The J segment lost 9 bases and the V segment lost 3 bases, leaving 12 bases of the junction unmatched. In germline, CDR1 is SQVTM, CDR2 ANQGSEA. The CDR3 sequence: CSVEVDSGGLGEQFF. The CDR3 nucleotides are TGCAGCGTTGAGGTTGATAGCGGGGGATTAGGTGAGCAGTTCTTC.

The chain has TRBV15 and TRBJ2-5; 7 positions match TRBD2. V shed 0 bases, J shed 4 bases, and the junction held 8 bases outside the gene matches. Germline-derived CDR1 and CDR2 are LNHNV and YYDKDF (reference sequence). The CDR3 is 16 residues long. This chain's CDR3 is CATSRDWGGVAETQYF. For the CDR3, the DNA is TGTGCCACCAGCAGAGATTGGGGGGGAGTGGCAGAGACCCAGTACTTC.

CDR3 nucleotides: TGTGCCAGCAGCCAAACAGGGGCCGGGGCCGATACGCAGTATTTT. Its translation is CASSQTGAGADTQYF. V usage is TRBV3-1 (or the pseudogene TRBV3-2) and J usage is TRBJ2-3, with TRBD1 matching over 7 bases. Germline values: CDR1 LGHDT, CDR2 YNNKEL (reference sequence). The CDR3 is 15 amino acids. Germline trimming cut 2 bases from V and 6 bases from J; bases unmatched to any gene: 8.

The chain has TRBV27 and TRBJ1-2; the D gene is possibly TRBD1 (5 bases). V gave up 4 bases and J gave up 1 base, with 10 bases separating them. The length of the CDR3 is 14 residues. Germline values: CDR1 MNHEY, CDR2 SMNVEV (reference sequence). CDR3 protein: CASSWAGHNYGYTF. In DNA form, the CDR3 reads TGTGCCAGCAGTTGGGCAGGGCATAACTATGGCTACACCTTC.

The chain links TRBV25-1 to TRBJ2-3; TRBD2 matches 9 bases. The germline gives CDR1 MGHDK, CDR2 SYGVNS. J lost 4 bases, V lost 1 base, and 3 bases had no gene match. This CDR3 is 15 amino acids long. This chain's CDR3 is CASSEWREGADTQYF. CDR3 nucleotides: TGTGCCAGCAGTGAATGGCGGGAGGGCGCAGATACGCAGTATTTT.

The chain recombines TRBV6-1 with TRBJ1-5; the match to TRBD1 covers 7 bases. Germline CDR1 MNHNS, CDR2 SASEGT. V shed 3 bases and J 4 bases; nucleotides not matched to a gene: 6. The CDR3 spans 15 residues. The CDR3 sequence is CASSDMGQSNQPQHF. The CDR3 DNA follows: TGTGCCAGCAGTGATATGGGACAGTCGAATCAGCCCCAGCATTTT.

This chain connects TRBV29-1 to TRBJ2-2, with 11 bases identical to TRBD2. CDR3 length equals 14 residues. Germline CDR1 and CDR2: SQVTM and ANQGSEA. Unmatched junction bases numbered 5, after V lost 7 bases and J lost 4 bases. The CDR3 region is CSAGLAGGTGELFF. The CDR3 coding sequence is TGCAGCGCCGGACTAGCGGGTGGCACCGGGGAGCTGTTTTTT.

The chain has TRBV6-5 and TRBJ1-1, with D perhaps matching TRBD1 (5 bases). This CDR3 is 14 amino acids long. V was clipped by 6 bases and J by 0 bases, with 11 bases between them. Germline-derived CDR1 and CDR2 are MNHEY and SVGAGI. The CDR3: CASSQRQLNTEAFF. CDR3 sequence (DNA): TGTGCCAGCAGCCAAAGACAGTTGAACACTGAAGCTTTCTTT.

The V and J genes are TRBV15 and TRBJ1-5; 8 positions match TRBD1. Germline CDR1 is LNHNV and CDR2 is YYDKDF (reference sequence). The CDR3 sequence is 20 residues long. V lost 5 bases and J lost 4; bases outside the gene matches: 22. CDR3 bases: TGTGCCACCAGCGGAAGGATCTTGGGACAGGCAACTCGAACTAATCAGCCCCAGCATTTT. Encoded protein: CATSGRILGQATRTNQPQHF.